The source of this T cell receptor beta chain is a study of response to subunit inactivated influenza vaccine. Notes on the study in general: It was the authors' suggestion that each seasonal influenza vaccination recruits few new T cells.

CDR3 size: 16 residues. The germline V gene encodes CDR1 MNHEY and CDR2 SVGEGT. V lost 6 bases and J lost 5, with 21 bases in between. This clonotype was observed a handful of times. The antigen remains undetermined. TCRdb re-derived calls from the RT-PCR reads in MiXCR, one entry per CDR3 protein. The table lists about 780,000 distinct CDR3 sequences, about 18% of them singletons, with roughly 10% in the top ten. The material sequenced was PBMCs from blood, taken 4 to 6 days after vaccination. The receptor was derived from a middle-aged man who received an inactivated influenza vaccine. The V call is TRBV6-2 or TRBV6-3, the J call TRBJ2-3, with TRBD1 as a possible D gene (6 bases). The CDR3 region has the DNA TGTGCCAGCAGGCCTCAGACAGGCGCGGTACGAGATACGCAGTATTTT. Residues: CASRPQTGAVRDTQYF.